The 17 T cell receptor beta chains below were found in one sample sequenced in a study of blood T cell repertoires in COVID-19. Libraries were prepared by immunoSEQ multiplex PCR; TCRdb keeps only in-frame clonotypes and omits some of them. The sample holds 340,000 or so clones, around 86% seen once. Source material: peripheral blood. The receptors here all came from a man aged 45-65 years with active or convalescent COVID-19.

The chain recombines TRBV7-3 with TRBJ2-1, with 8 positions matching TRBD2. The germline V gene has CDR1 SGHTA and CDR2 FQGTGA. The CDR3 length is 14 residues. V trimming: 5 bases; J trimming: 7 bases; junction bases outside the gene matches: 7. This CDR3 reads CASSLLGGGNEQFF. CDR3 sequence (DNA): TGTGCCAGCAGCCTCCTGGGCGGGGGGAATGAGCAGTTCTTC.

Remarks on this clone: This CDR3 is also generated by other DNA sequences in the sample. This chain links TRBV9 with TRBJ2-1; D is possibly TRBD1 (5 bases). The CDR3 covers 16 residues. V was cut by 0 bases and J by 0 bases, with 10 bases left in between. Germline-derived CDR1 and CDR2 are SGDLS and YYNGEE. The CDR3: CASSVVGASSYNEQFF. In DNA form, the CDR3 reads TGTGCCAGCAGCGTAGTTGGGGCGAGCTCCTACAATGAGCAGTTCTTC.

The chain employs TRBV5-1 and TRBJ2-7; D perhaps matches TRBD2 (5 bases). The ends were cut back, 5 bases at V and 0 bases at J, with 12 bases in the middle. The CDR3 is made up of 14 amino acids. From germline, CDR1 is SGHRS and CDR2 YFSETQ. The CDR3 here is CASRERSTSYEQYF. CDR3 in DNA: TGCGCCAGCAGGGAGCGGAGTACCTCCTACGAGCAGTACTTC.

Of note for this clone: This likely comes from a read error, as the CDR3 has no conserved phenylalanine or tryptophan at its end. Because the CDR3's place on the DNA is in doubt, the DNA is left out and the CDR3 is given as listed by TCRdb. The chain is built from TRBV12-2 and TRBJ2-4; TRBD2, the table's D call, was not compared with the DNA. TRBV12-2 is reported as a pseudogene. The CDR3 sequence runs 14 residues, both termini included. CDR3 in amino acids: CASRLGGNVAGEKP.

CDR3 sequence reads: CASSSMTSGRVGATDTQYF. The CDR3 DNA sequence: TGTGCCAGCAGCTCAATGACTAGCGGGAGGGTCGGAGCAACAGATACGCAGTATTTT. The chain couples TRBV14 to TRBJ2-3; TRBD2 agrees at 14 bases. Germline V lookup: CDR1 SGHDN, CDR2 FVKESK. With 5 bases clipped from V and 3 bases from J, the junction kept 13 bases outside the gene matches. The CDR3 is 19 amino acids.

V gene TRBV4-1 combines with J gene TRBJ2-3; D may be TRBD1 (5 bases). Per the germline V gene, CDR1 is MGHRA and CDR2 is YSYEKL. The CDR3 runs to 13 residues. The V end lost 10 bases, the J end lost 4 bases, and 15 bases lay between the germline ends. The CDR3 DNA follows: TGCGCCACTATAAAGCCAGGGTCAGATACGCAGTATTTT. It codes for CATIKPGSDTQYF.

The genes are TRBV4-2 and TRBJ2-7; 9 nucleotides line up with TRBD2. The CDR3 consists of 14 residues. Germline V lookup: CDR1 LGHNA, CDR2 YNFKEQ. Germline trimming cut 3 bases from V and 2 bases from J; bases unmatched to any gene: 2. CDR3 nucleotide sequence: TGTGCCAGCAGCCAGGGACTAGCTACCTACGAGCAGTACTTC. Amino acid sequence: CASSQGLATYEQYF.

The V call is TRBV6-5, the J call TRBJ1-3; D is perhaps TRBD1 (6 bases). The V gene lost 0 bases and the J gene lost 6 bases, with 9 bases spanning the gap. Germline V gives CDR1 MNHEY, CDR2 SVGAGI. CDR3 length equals 14 residues. The CDR3 is CASSYSGQVNTIYF. In DNA form, the CDR3 reads TGTGCCAGCAGTTACTCGGGACAAGTAAACACCATATATTTT.

V gene TRBV27 combines with J gene TRBJ2-2; D possibly corresponds to TRBD1 (6 bases). In germline, CDR1 is MNHEY, CDR2 SMNVEV (reference sequence). This CDR3 has 15 residues. The V end lost 6 bases, the J end lost 5 bases, and 16 bases lay between the germline ends. This chain's CDR3 is CASSPSYRVTGELFF. CDR3 sequence (DNA): TGTGCCAGCAGCCCCTCTTACAGGGTGACCGGGGAGCTGTTTTTT.

In nucleotides, the CDR3 is TGCGCCAGCAGCTTGGGAGGTAGGGGGCTTCGCGCCGGGGAGCTGTTTTTT. This codes for CASSLGGRGLRAGELFF. The chain employs TRBV5-1 and TRBJ2-2; TRBD1 aligns across 7 bases. Trimming removed 0 bases from V and 6 bases from J; junction bases left unmatched: 11. Looked up from germline, CDR1 is SGHRS and CDR2 is YFSETQ. CDR3 length: 17 residues.

J is TRBJ2-7 and V is TRBV2; 7 bases are shared with TRBD2. V was pared by 6 bases and J by 4 bases, with 3 bases of the junction left unmatched. The CDR3 is 12 residues long. Germline V CDR1 and CDR2: SNHLY, FYNNEI. DNA of the CDR3: TGTGCCAGCAGCCCGGGAGGTTACGAGCAGTACTTC. Translated, it gives CASSPGGYEQYF.

This clone was counted between two and nine times. The chain employs TRBV4-2 and TRBJ1-1; maybe TRBD1 (5 bases). The CDR3 sequence is 15 residues long. V dropped 1 base and J dropped 4 bases, with 13 bases sitting between them. Germline V gene data show CDR1 as LGHNA and CDR2 as YNFKEQ. The CDR3 sequence: CASSQVAREGTEAFF. In DNA, the CDR3 is TGTGCCAGCAGCCAAGTTGCCAGGGAAGGCACTGAAGCTTTCTTT.

This chain connects TRBV28 to TRBJ2-7, with 7 positions matching TRBD2. After removal of 5 bases from V and 0 bases from J, the junction contained 4 bases not matched to a gene. This CDR3 region has 14 residues. Germline V gene sequence: CDR1 MDHEN, CDR2 SYDVKM. CDR3 region: CASSLGTISYEQYF. DNA of the CDR3: TGTGCCAGCAGTCTCGGGACTATCTCCTACGAGCAGTACTTC.

This chain joins TRBV19 and TRBJ2-3, with TRBD1 matching over 11 bases. This CDR3 is built from 16 residues. J was trimmed by 5 bases and V by 3 bases; bases with no gene match: 7. Germline V gives CDR1 LNHDA, CDR2 SQIVND (reference sequence). CDR3: CASSIFRTGGKDTQYF. CDR3 coding DNA: TGTGCCAGTAGTATCTTCAGGACAGGGGGCAAAGATACGCAGTATTTT.

The gene calls are TRBV10-3 and TRBJ1-1; 7 bases align to TRBD1. J gave up 6 bases and V 8 bases, and 6 bases lay outside the gene matches. Germline V gene sequence: CDR1 ENHRY, CDR2 SYGVKD. The CDR3 is 12 residues long. The DNA for the CDR3 is TGTGCCATCGGGACAGCTGGCCCTGAAGCTTTCTTT. Protein: CAIGTAGPEAFF.

This clone was counted at least ten times. This chain links TRBV2 with TRBJ1-5, with TRBD1 matching over 7 bases. Losses at the gene ends were 3 bases for V and 0 bases for J; bases not matched to a gene: 5. CDR1 SNHLY and CDR2 FYNNEI come from the germline V gene. The CDR3 totals 16 residues. Here the CDR3 DNA reads TGTGCCAGCAGTGAGGGGGACAGATATAGCAATCAGCCCCAGCATTTT. The encoded protein is CASSEGDRYSNQPQHF.

A single count supports this clone. J is TRBJ2-3 and V is TRBV5-1; no clear D. V lost 1 base and J 0 bases, leaving 6 bases between the germline ends. Germline CDR1 is SGHRS and CDR2 is YFSETQ. This CDR3 has 14 amino acids. CDR3 region: CASSLSSSTDTQYF. The CDR3 DNA reads TGCGCCAGCAGCTTGTCCTCTAGCACAGATACGCAGTATTTT. Complete variable domain (other parts from reference TRBV5-1 and TRBJ2-3): KAGVTQTPRYLIKTRGQQVTLSCSPISGHRSVSWYQQTPGQGLQFLFEYFSETQRNKGNFPGRFSGRQFSNSRSEMNVSTLELGDSALYLCASSLSSSTDTQYFGPGTRLTVL.